The 30 T cell receptor beta chains presented below share a single source sample, sequenced in a study of shared clonotypes between healthy human individuals. Method: immunoSEQ multiplex PCR; TCRdb's copy keeps in-frame clones and lacks some. Of around 1.5 million clones listed, roughly 98% are singletons. The sample comprised naive CD4+ T cells sorted from blood. Stated subset: CD45RA+ positively selected. Receptors were obtained from a young man in good health.

The CDR3 is CAISGGQSYNEQFF. The DNA of the CDR3 is TGTGCCATCAGTGGGGGGCAAAGCTACAATGAGCAGTTCTTC. The V gene is TRBV10-3, the J gene TRBJ2-1, with a possible D match to TRBD1 (6 bases). V was shortened by 4 bases and J by 3 bases, with 10 bases between the two germline ends. The CDR3 runs to 14 residues. CDR1 ENHRY and CDR2 SYGVKD come from the germline V gene.

The chain is built from TRBV20-1 and TRBJ2-7; D gene unclear. Trimming left V 4 bases short and J 6 bases short, with 7 bases between. Germline V gene lookup returns CDR1 DFQATT and CDR2 SNEGSKA (reference sequence). This CDR3 comprises 10 residues. CDR3 sequence: CSAKKGEQYF. Here the CDR3 DNA reads TGCAGTGCTAAGAAGGGCGAGCAGTACTTC.

The chain combines TRBV6-1 with TRBJ2-5; D ambiguous. From germline, CDR1 is MNHNS and CDR2 SASEGT. This CDR3 has 17 residues. V lost 2 bases to trimming and J lost 1 base, with 17 bases between them. CDR3 bases: TGTGCCAGCAGTGAATCAATAGTTTCATCGGGCCAAGAGACCCAGTACTTC. Protein sequence: CASSESIVSSGQETQYF.

The V and J genes are TRBV30 and TRBJ1-2, with no clear D. The CDR3 length is 12 residues. Trimming shortened V by 0 bases and J by 7 bases, and 9 bases separated the two germline ends. Germline V gene data show CDR1 as GTSNPN and CDR2 as SVGIG (reference sequence). CDR3 DNA: TGTGCCTGGAGTGTTTCGGCGGGTGGCTACACCTTC. Its translation is CAWSVSAGGYTF.

As regards this clone: The same CDR3 also results from other DNA sequences found in this sample. This sequence joins TRBV15 and TRBJ1-4; D uncertain. CDR1 is LNHNV, CDR2 YYDKDF, per germline (reference sequence). Trimming took off 1 base at V and 8 bases at J, with 5 bases between the two ends. This CDR3 has 12 residues. DNA for the CDR3: TGTGCCACCAGCAGAGTCGGAGAAAAACTGTTTTTT. Encoded protein: CATSRVGEKLFF.

This chain links TRBV4-3 with TRBJ1-1, with 8 bases lining up with TRBD1. The trim removed 3 bases at V and 4 bases at J, leaving 4 bases unmatched. The V gene's germline CDR1 is LGHNA and CDR2 YSLEER. This CDR3 is built from 14 residues. Written as DNA, the CDR3 is TGCGCCAGCAGCCACGTTACAGGGGGCACTGAAGCTTTCTTT. This sequence encodes CASSHVTGGTEAFF.

J is TRBJ1-2 and V is TRBV15, with TRBD1 matching 7 bases. The CDR3 runs to 14 residues. J lost 2 bases, V lost 3 bases, and 3 bases had no gene match. Germline V CDR1 and CDR2: LNHNV, YYDKDF (reference sequence). In DNA, the CDR3 is TGTGCCACCAGCAGTAGCAGGGGGAACTATGGCTACACCTTC. The encoded protein is CATSSSRGNYGYTF. The whole variable domain, remainder taken from reference TRBV15 and TRBJ1-2, is DAMVIQNPRYQVTQFGKPVTLSCSQTLNHNVMYWYQQKSSQAPKLLFHYYDKDFNNEADTPDNFQSRRPNTSFCFLDIRSPGLGDTAMYLCATSSSRGNYGYTFGSGTRLTVV.

A word on this clone: The same CDR3 can be traced to other DNA sequences in this sample. The rearrangement joins TRBV5-1 to TRBJ2-3, with 8 bases aligning to TRBD2. CDR3 size: 15 residues. V gave up 4 bases and J gave up 0 bases; unmatched junction bases: 4. Germline V gives CDR1 SGHRS, CDR2 YFSETQ. The CDR3 coding sequence is TGCGCCAGCAGCCTCGGGGGGGCCAGCACAGATACGCAGTATTTT. Its protein is CASSLGGASTDTQYF.

The gene calls are TRBV5-4 and TRBJ2-2; 11 bases line up with TRBD2. From germline, CDR1 is SGHNT and CDR2 YYREEE (reference sequence). The V and J ends lost 0 bases and 4 bases, in that order; junction bases with no gene match: 2. This CDR3 region has 16 residues. CDR3 sequence (DNA): TGTGCCAGCAGCTTGGTTAGCGGGAGGGCCACCGGGGAGCTGTTTTTT. Translation: CASSLVSGRATGELFF.

This chain uses TRBV28 with TRBJ2-3; TRBD2 matches at 7 bases. The germline V gene has CDR1 MDHEN and CDR2 SYDVKM. V gave up 11 bases and J gave up 6 bases; unmatched junction bases: 17. The CDR3 sequence is 15 residues long. For the CDR3, the DNA is TGTGCCGGCGCGACCGGCGGGAGCCCCTCCGATACGCAGTATTTT. It yields the protein CAGATGGSPSDTQYF.

The chain joins TRBV1 to TRBJ2-7; the D call of TRBD2 is as the table states it, not checked on the DNA. TRBV1 is an annotated pseudogene. The CDR3 has 17 residues. CDR3 bases: TGCACCAGCAGCCTTCCCCTCCGAGGGCGGGAGCCCTGGGAGCAGTACTTC. Amino acids: CTSSLPLRGREPWEQYF.

In its sample, this clone was seen once. The rearrangement joins TRBV6-1 to TRBJ2-2, with D unclear. CDR1 and CDR2 (germline): MNHNS, SASEGT. CDR3 length equals 12 residues. Trimming shortened V by 2 bases and J by 6 bases, and 4 bases separated the two germline ends. The CDR3 loop reads CASSELAGELFF. CDR3 bases: TGTGCCAGCAGTGAATTGGCCGGGGAGCTGTTTTTT.

The chain joins TRBV9 to TRBJ1-2; the D gene is possibly TRBD1 (5 bases). The germline V gene has CDR1 SGDLS and CDR2 YYNGEE. The V and J ends lost 3 bases and 13 bases respectively, with 25 bases between them. CDR3 length: 15 amino acids. CDR3 protein: CASSAKGPPLGGTTF. The CDR3 coding sequence is TGTGCCAGCAGCGCGAAGGGGCCTCCTTTGGGTGGCACCACCTTC.

The rearrangement uses TRBV7-6 and TRBJ2-1, with D possibly being TRBD1 (6 bases). With 0 bases removed from V and 0 bases from J, the gap between germline ends came to 6 bases. This CDR3 comprises 15 residues. Germline lookup yields CDR1 SGHVS and CDR2 FNYEAQ. CDR3 DNA: TGTGCCAGCAGCTTAGCGGACAGCTCCTACAATGAGCAGTTCTTC. Translation gives CASSLADSSYNEQFF.

The chain carries TRBV4-1 and TRBJ1-4; a weak D match, TRBD1 (5 bases). There are 15 residues in the CDR3. Germline V CDR1 and CDR2: MGHRA, YSYEKL. Deletions cut 4 bases from V and 5 bases from J, with 14 bases between. The CDR3 sequence is CASSRRDLGNEKLFF. CDR3 nucleotide sequence: TGCGCCAGCAGCCGCAGGGACCTAGGAAATGAAAAACTGTTTTTT.

The J gene is TRBJ2-7, the V gene TRBV27, with TRBD2 identical over 11 bases. Unmatched junction bases numbered 9, after V lost 6 bases and J lost 2 bases. Germline V CDR1 and CDR2: MNHEY, SMNVEV (reference sequence). CDR3 size: 16 residues. This CDR3 reads CASRTLTSGIPYEQYF. As DNA, the CDR3 is TGTGCCAGCAGGACCCTGACTAGCGGGATACCCTACGAGCAGTACTTC.

J is TRBJ2-7 and V is TRBV11-3, with D possibly being TRBD1 or TRBD2 (5 bases each). Germline CDR1 and CDR2: SGHNT and YENEEA. CDR3 size: 13 residues. With 5 bases removed from V and 3 bases from J, the gap between germline ends came to 11 bases. The CDR3 is CASSRRGGYEQYF. The CDR3 DNA reads as TGTGCCAGCAGCCGACGGGGCGGCTACGAGCAGTACTTC.

This chain joins TRBV10-2 and TRBJ2-7; 15 nucleotides line up with TRBD2. Germline loops: CDR1 WSHSY, CDR2 SAAADI. V shed 5 bases and J 3 bases; nucleotides not matched to a gene: 8. The CDR3 sequence is 17 residues long. The CDR3 sequence is CASSTRTSGRAGYEQYF. CDR3 coding DNA: TGCGCCAGCAGTACCCGGACTAGCGGGAGGGCCGGCTACGAGCAGTACTTC.

The chain uses TRBV5-1 and TRBJ2-7; no clear D gene. Germline loops: CDR1 SGHRS, CDR2 YFSETQ. The CDR3 extends over 16 amino acids. V lost 0 bases to trimming and J lost 7 bases, with 20 bases between them. CDR3: CASSLGVVGWGPEQYF. CDR3 nucleotides: TGCGCCAGCAGCTTGGGAGTTGTGGGCTGGGGTCCAGAGCAGTACTTC.

This rearrangement joins TRBV30 to TRBJ1-1; 9 bases agree with TRBD1. The CDR3 spans 15 residues. V lost 1 base and J lost 4; bases outside the gene matches: 7. In germline, CDR1 is GTSNPN, CDR2 SVGIG (reference sequence). The CDR3 spells CAWSGQGGPGTEAFF. CDR3 DNA sequence: TGTGCCTGGAGTGGACAGGGGGGGCCGGGCACTGAAGCTTTCTTT.

Note on this clone: The sample has other DNA sequences that encode this CDR3 too. The chain employs TRBV2 and TRBJ1-2; D remains ambiguous. The CDR3 has 12 residues. Germline CDR1 and CDR2: SNHLY and FYNNEI. The V and J ends lost 0 bases and 4 bases respectively, with 3 bases between them. The CDR3 sequence: CASSEALYGYTF. In DNA form, the CDR3 reads TGTGCCAGCAGTGAAGCGCTCTATGGCTACACCTTC. The full variable domain, with the rest looked up from reference TRBV2 and TRBJ1-2, is EPEVTQTPSHQVTQMGQEVILRCVPISNHLYFYWYRQILGQKVEFLVSFYNNEISEKSEIFDDQFSVERPDGSNFTLKIRSTKLEDSAMYFCASSEALYGYTFGSGTRLTVV.

This chain uses TRBV5-4 with TRBJ2-4; 15 nucleotides match TRBD2. V dropped 4 bases and J dropped 5; count of bases not matched to a gene: 4. The CDR3 has 16 residues. Germline CDR1 is SGHNT and CDR2 is YYREEE (reference sequence). CDR3 sequence: CASSPGLAGGQNIQYF. In DNA, the CDR3 is TGTGCCAGCAGCCCGGGACTAGCGGGAGGCCAAAACATTCAGTACTTC.

The gene calls are TRBV2 and TRBJ2-2, with D uncertain. This CDR3 is built from 14 residues. Trimming removed 0 bases at V and 5 bases at J, with 7 bases between. Germline CDR1 and CDR2: SNHLY and FYNNEI. DNA of the CDR3: TGTGCCAGCAGTGAAGCGACCGGGACCGGGGAGCTGTTTTTT. Its protein is CASSEATGTGELFF.

V and J are TRBV7-2 and TRBJ2-6; 7 nucleotides line up with TRBD1. Germline CDR1 and CDR2: SGHTA and FQGNSA. There are 18 residues in the CDR3. The junction had 9 bases not matched to a gene; V was cut back by 4 bases and J by 0 bases. In DNA form, the CDR3 reads TGTGCCAGCAGCTCGACGACAGGGCCCTTCTCTGGGGCCAACGTCCTGACTTTC. Translating gives CASSSTTGPFSGANVLTF.

V usage is TRBV18 and J usage is TRBJ2-1; 10 bases map to TRBD1. Trimming at V came to 5 bases and at J to 3 bases, leaving 4 bases not matched to a gene. The CDR3 extends over 15 amino acids. Germline V gives CDR1 KGHSH, CDR2 LQKENI. CDR3 residues: CASSTGTGVYNEQFF. In DNA, the CDR3 is TGTGCCAGCTCAACGGGGACAGGGGTCTACAATGAGCAGTTCTTC.

The rearrangement uses TRBV7-2 and TRBJ2-3; TRBD1 is a possible D gene (6 bases). The CDR3 covers 16 residues. The ends were cut back, 5 bases at V and 7 bases at J, with 22 bases in the middle. The germline gives CDR1 SGHTA, CDR2 FQGNSA. DNA for the CDR3: TGTGCCAGCAGCACACACCCCGGGCAGGGGTTGAATACGCAGTATTTT. Protein: CASSTHPGQGLNTQYF.

The genes are TRBV28 and TRBJ2-7, with D possibly matching TRBD2 (6 bases). V was cut by 4 bases and J by 0 bases, with 10 bases left in between. The CDR3 consists of 14 residues. Per the germline V gene, CDR1 is MDHEN and CDR2 is SYDVKM. The CDR3 protein is CASSYAGSSYEQYF. CDR3 bases: TGTGCCAGCAGTTATGCCGGGAGCTCCTACGAGCAGTACTTC. Supplemented by reference TRBV28 and TRBJ2-7, the full variable domain reads DVKVTQSSRYLVKRTGEKVFLECVQDMDHENMFWYRQDPGLGLRLIYFSYDVKMKEKGDIPEGYSVSREKKERFSLILESASTNQTSMYLCASSYAGSSYEQYFGPGTRLTVT.

As regards this clone: In the same sample, other DNA sequences code for this CDR3. The chain links TRBV11-2 to TRBJ2-7, with unresolved D. Germline V gene data show CDR1 as SGHAT and CDR2 as FQNNGV. The CDR3 extends over 11 amino acids. Trimming left V 5 bases short and J 6 bases short, with 8 bases between. The CDR3 DNA sequence: TGTGCCAGCAGCCCAGGAGTCGAGCAGTACTTC. This translates into CASSPGVEQYF.

To note about this clone: In the same sample, other DNA sequences code for this CDR3. The chain carries TRBV19 and TRBJ1-3; 7 bases are shared with TRBD1. The CDR3 spans 14 residues. J lost 2 bases, V lost 3 bases, and 1 base had no gene match. CDR1 and CDR2 (germline): LNHDA, SQIVND (reference sequence). The CDR3 spells CASSIGTAGNTIYF. In DNA form, the CDR3 reads TGTGCCAGTAGTATTGGGACAGCTGGAAACACCATATATTTT.

This chain links TRBV6-5 with TRBJ2-2, with 7 bases lining up with TRBD1. CDR1 and CDR2 (germline): MNHEY, SVGAGI. Trimming took 5 bases from V and 1 from J; bases not matched to a gene: 4. The length of the CDR3 is 15 residues. CDR3 in amino acids: CASSKTGKNTGELFF. For the CDR3, the DNA is TGTGCCAGCAGTAAGACAGGGAAGAACACCGGGGAGCTGTTTTTT.